The 25 T cell receptor beta chains below come from one sample, sequenced in a study of blood T cell repertoires in COVID-19. Assay: immunoSEQ multiplex PCR; the TCRdb copy retains only in-frame clones and omits some. The sample shows a few hundred thousand clones, about 87% of them seen only once. The sample taken for sequencing was peripheral blood. These receptors were taken from a man between 60 and 75 years old who had recovered from COVID-19.

The chain recombines TRBV27 with TRBJ1-5; the match to TRBD1 covers 10 bases. This CDR3 contains 15 residues. Germline trimming cut 5 bases from V and 4 bases from J; bases unmatched to any gene: 5. Germline V gene lookup returns CDR1 MNHEY and CDR2 SMNVEV (reference sequence). CDR3 DNA sequence: TGTGCCAGCAGTCCCCTGGACAGGGGGAATCAGCCCCAGCATTTT. This sequence encodes CASSPLDRGNQPQHF.

The chain has TRBV30 and TRBJ2-3; 10 bases line up with TRBD2. The CDR3 totals 17 residues. In germline, CDR1 is GTSNPN, CDR2 SVGIG (reference sequence). V lost 0 bases, J lost 5 bases, and 11 bases stayed unmatched. The chain's CDR3 is CAWSVGMLSSGGDTQYF. The DNA for the CDR3 is TGTGCCTGGAGTGTAGGAATGCTATCTAGCGGGGGAGATACGCAGTATTTT.

This clone was observed a few times. The V and J genes are TRBV7-9 and TRBJ2-1; D is possibly TRBD2 (6 bases). This CDR3 is 15 amino acids long. V dropped 5 bases and J dropped 0 bases, with 11 bases sitting between them. Germline-derived CDR1 and CDR2 are SEHNR and FQNEAQ (reference sequence). The CDR3 loop is CASSPRGSSYNEQFF. CDR3 DNA: TGTGCCAGCAGCCCCCGGGGGTCCTCCTACAATGAGCAGTTCTTC.

This clone was picked up one time. The chain employs TRBV19 and TRBJ1-5, with TRBD1 matching over 7 bases. The CDR3 loop spans 13 amino acids. In germline, CDR1 is LNHDA, CDR2 SQIVND (reference sequence). V shed 9 bases, J shed 5 bases, and the junction held 7 bases outside the gene matches. CDR3 DNA sequence: TGTGCCAGCGGACAGGTGTCTTATCAGCCCCAGCATTTT. As protein: CASGQVSYQPQHF.

CDR3 amino acids: CASSPLAGGSTDTQYF. For the CDR3, the DNA is TGTGCCAGCAGCCCGTTAGCGGGGGGGAGCACAGATACGCAGTATTTT. The chain links TRBV9 to TRBJ2-3, with TRBD2 identical over 11 bases. The CDR3 has 16 residues. V shed 4 bases, J shed 0 bases, and the junction held 4 bases outside the gene matches. Per germline, CDR1 SGDLS and CDR2 YYNGEE.

This clone was seen only a few times. This rearrangement joins TRBV13 to TRBJ1-6; D is ambiguous. The CDR3 runs 14 residues. With 0 bases removed from V and 4 bases from J, the gap between germline ends came to 4 bases. Per the germline V gene, CDR1 is PRHDT and CDR2 is FYEKMQ (reference sequence). CDR3 coding DNA: TGTGCCAGCAGCTTAGGACGGTATAATTCACCCCTCCACTTT. This translates into CASSLGRYNSPLHF. The whole variable domain, filled in from reference TRBV13 and TRBJ1-6, reads AAGVIQSPRHLIKEKRETATLKCYPIPRHDTVYWYQQGPGQDPQFLISFYEKMQSDKGSIPDRFSAQQFSDYHSELNMSSLELGDSALYFCASSLGRYNSPLHFGNGTRLTVT.

V usage is TRBV27 and J usage is TRBJ2-1; D not certain. The CDR3 runs to 15 residues. Trimming took 7 bases from V and 1 from J, leaving 14 bases between them. Germline lookup yields CDR1 MNHEY and CDR2 SMNVEV (reference sequence). The CDR3 DNA reads as TGTGCCAGCACCCCGATATCGCGATCCTACAATGAGCAGTTCTTC. Translation: CASTPISRSYNEQFF.

The V and J genes are TRBV19 and TRBJ1-4; 7 bases align to TRBD1. The V and J ends lost 9 bases and 7 bases, in that order; junction bases with no gene match: 11. There are 14 residues in the CDR3. The germline V gene encodes CDR1 LNHDA and CDR2 SQIVND (reference sequence). The CDR3: CASDRTGLGEKLFF. Here the CDR3 DNA reads TGTGCCAGCGATCGGACAGGACTTGGTGAAAAACTGTTTTTT.

This chain's CDR3 is CASSIGGGANTGELFF. For the CDR3, the DNA is TGTGCCAGTAGTATTGGTGGCGGCGCGAACACCGGGGAGCTGTTTTTT. The genes are TRBV19 and TRBJ2-2; no reliable D call. V dropped 3 bases and J dropped 0 bases, with 11 bases sitting between them. This CDR3 spans 16 amino acids. Germline V gene sequence: CDR1 LNHDA, CDR2 SQIVND (reference sequence).

The chain recombines TRBV15 with TRBJ2-1, with D possibly being TRBD1 (6 bases). Germline CDR1 is LNHNV and CDR2 is YYDKDF (reference sequence). Trimming cost V 0 bases and J 8 bases, with 17 bases left between them. The CDR3 length is 16 residues. DNA of the CDR3: TGTGCCACCAGCAGAGATCGAGGGGGAGTGAGGGATGAGCAGTTCTTC. Translating it yields CATSRDRGGVRDEQFF.

The genes are TRBV28 and TRBJ1-1; no clear D gene. V shed 2 bases and J shed 4 bases, with 8 bases lying between them. The CDR3 sequence is 13 residues long. The germline gives CDR1 MDHEN, CDR2 SYDVKM. The chain's CDR3 is CASSLRGSTEAFF. In DNA, the CDR3 is TGTGCCAGCAGTTTACGAGGGAGCACTGAAGCTTTCTTT.

V is TRBV5-5 and J is TRBJ1-2, with D perhaps matching TRBD1 (5 bases). Trimming pared 3 bases from V and 6 bases from J, leaving 15 bases between. CDR3 length: 14 amino acids. In germline, CDR1 is SGHKS, CDR2 YYEKEE (reference sequence). CDR3 sequence: CASSSRAAGHGYTF. The CDR3 nucleotides read TGTGCCAGCAGCTCCCGGGCCGCGGGGCATGGCTACACCTTC.

The J gene is TRBJ1-1, the V gene TRBV28; D gene unclear. CDR1 MDHEN and CDR2 SYDVKM come from the germline V gene. V lost 1 base to trimming and J lost 1 base, with 7 bases between them. This CDR3 region has 14 residues. DNA for the CDR3: TGTGCCAGCAGTTTATTCGGAGAGAACACTGAAGCTTTCTTT. It translates to CASSLFGENTEAFF.

V is TRBV6-1 and J is TRBJ2-2; 11 bases are shared with TRBD2. Germline CDR1 reads MNHNS; CDR2 reads SASEGT. This CDR3 comprises 18 residues. The V segment lost 2 bases and the J segment 5 bases; nucleotides outside the gene matches: 10. The CDR3 region has the DNA TGTGCCAGCAGTGAACGGTCTACTAGCGGGGGTTTAACCGGGGAGCTGTTTTTT. This gives the protein CASSERSTSGGLTGELFF.

This rearrangement joins TRBV30 to TRBJ1-2; the match to TRBD1 covers 11 bases. The CDR3 contains 13 residues. Looked up from germline, CDR1 is GTSNPN and CDR2 is SVGIG (reference sequence). V lost 2 bases to trimming and J lost 10 bases; unmatched junction nucleotides: 6. Here the CDR3 reads CAWSPRDRGSYTF. The CDR3 coding sequence is TGTGCCTGGAGTCCACGGGACAGGGGGTCCTACACCTTC.

This sequence joins TRBV7-3 and TRBJ1-5, with D possibly TRBD1 on 5 matching bases. CDR1 is SGHTA, CDR2 FQGTGA, per germline. The CDR3 covers 15 residues. Trimming cost V 2 bases and J 6 bases, with 14 bases left between them. This chain's CDR3 is CASSLSAGQGQPQHF. The DNA of the CDR3 is TGTGCCAGCAGCTTATCGGCAGGGCAAGGTCAGCCCCAGCATTTT.

The V call is TRBV7-9, the J call TRBJ1-1; D unclear. CDR1 is SEHNR, CDR2 FQNEAQ, per germline (reference sequence). The ends were cut back, 6 bases at V and 1 base at J, with 9 bases in the middle. The CDR3 contains 13 residues. Here the CDR3 DNA reads TGTGCCAGCAGATATGAGTGGAACACTGAAGCTTTCTTT. Translated, it gives CASRYEWNTEAFF.

DNA for the CDR3: TGTGCCAGCAGTGAAGCGTTCGAACTGTTTTTT. This gives the protein CASSEAFELFF. The rearrangement uses TRBV2 and TRBJ1-4, with D unresolved. The germline V and J ends were trimmed by 0 bases and 12 bases, with 5 bases remaining between them. This CDR3 region has 11 residues. Germline CDR1 SNHLY, CDR2 FYNNEI.

The CDR3 is CASSPRTEAFF. CDR3 bases: TGTGCCAGCAGCCCCAGGACTGAAGCTTTCTTT. The chain combines TRBV11-2 with TRBJ1-1, with D unresolved. Deletions cut 5 bases from V and 5 bases from J, with 6 bases between. This CDR3 is 11 amino acids long. Germline V CDR1 and CDR2: SGHAT, FQNNGV.

The chain carries TRBV6-5 and TRBJ2-2; no clear D. Per germline, CDR1 MNHEY and CDR2 SVGAGI. The CDR3 runs 14 residues. Trimming shortened V by 7 bases and J by 4 bases, and 13 bases separated the two germline ends. The CDR3 nucleotides read TGTGCCAGCATGCCCACCGGTCTCACCGGGGAGCTGTTTTTT. This codes for CASMPTGLTGELFF.

The chain links TRBV28 to TRBJ1-1; 8 bases are shared with TRBD1. J was trimmed by 4 bases and V by 6 bases; bases with no gene match: 10. Germline CDR1 is MDHEN and CDR2 is SYDVKM. The CDR3 length is 15 residues. CDR3 region: CASSPRTGSLTEAFF. As DNA, the CDR3 is TGTGCCAGCAGCCCACGGACAGGGAGTCTCACTGAAGCTTTCTTT.

DNA of the CDR3: TGTGCCAGCAGCTCGATCGGGGGGTCAGGGTTTCAGCCCCAGCATTTT. It encodes CASSSIGGSGFQPQHF. The genes are TRBV7-9 and TRBJ1-5; tentatively, D is TRBD1 (5 bases). With 4 bases removed from V and 6 bases from J, the gap between germline ends came to 19 bases. Germline lookup yields CDR1 SEHNR and CDR2 FQNEAQ (reference sequence). CDR3 length equals 16 residues. The variable domain in full, completed from reference TRBV7-9 and TRBJ1-5, reads DTGVSQNPRHKITKRGQNVTFRCDPISEHNRLYWYRQTLGQGPEFLTYFQNEAQLEKSRLLSDRFSAERPKGSFSTLEIQRTEQGDSAMYLCASSSIGGSGFQPQHFGDGTRLSIL.

The chain couples TRBV19 to TRBJ1-1; 7 nucleotides agree with TRBD1. Per the germline V gene, CDR1 is LNHDA and CDR2 is SQIVND (reference sequence). J was trimmed by 0 bases and V by 2 bases; bases with no gene match: 6. The CDR3 covers 16 residues. In DNA form, the CDR3 reads TGTGCCAGTAGTATACAAGGCAGGGGGATGAACACTGAAGCTTTCTTT. Amino acid sequence: CASSIQGRGMNTEAFF.

V usage is TRBV6-1 and J usage is TRBJ2-1, with 9 positions matching TRBD2. Germline-derived CDR1 and CDR2 are MNHNS and SASEGT. Trimming removed 4 bases from V and 8 bases from J; junction bases left unmatched: 12. The CDR3 length is 16 residues. CDR3 region: CASSALGGGGRDEQFF. The CDR3 DNA reads as TGTGCCAGCAGTGCCTTAGGCGGGGGGGGCCGGGATGAGCAGTTCTTC.

V gene TRBV7-2 combines with J gene TRBJ1-6, with 7 bases matching TRBD1. Germline V lookup: CDR1 SGHTA, CDR2 FQGNSA. The CDR3 length is 15 residues. With V trimmed by 4 bases and J by 5 bases, 5 bases remained unmatched. Written as DNA, the CDR3 is TGTGCCAGCAGCTCCCAGACAGGGAATAATTCACCCCTCCACTTT. It specifies CASSSQTGNNSPLHF.